This T cell receptor (beta chain) was found in a study of shared clonotypes between healthy human individuals. Study results and caveats: Several donors showed sharing of approximately 5% of naive CD4 clonotypes. Limited genetic and exposure-history diversity came from having few donors. Naive subsets generally exceeded memory subsets in estimated richness.

It was CD45RO-negative cells, positively selected for CCR7, that made up naive CD8 cells, with terminally differentiated effector memory CD45RA+ cells excluded. The CDR3 covers 17 residues. The V gene end was trimmed by 1 base and the J gene end by 2 bases; junction bases not matched to a gene: 4. Germline V gives CDR1 SGHDN, CDR2 FVKESK. With regard to this clone: Its antigen is currently unknown.

It was 200 to 250 ng DNA, around 32,000 T cell genomes, that sorted-subset replicate PCRs used. Profiling relied on immunoSEQ multiplex PCR, and the TCRdb table lists in-frame clones only, not all of them. Among around 1.9 million clones listed, 90% to 95% were seen once. The TCR originated in a man aged 18 to 29 in good health. Some clones in this sample may be carry-over from other donors' samples. Sample: naive CD8+ T cells from PBMCs. The V call is TRBV14, the J call TRBJ2-1; 11 bases line up with TRBD2. The CDR3 DNA sequence: TGTGCCAGCAGCCAAGGCAATAGCGGGAGGGCCTACAATGAGCAGTTCTTC. Translated, it gives CASSQGNSGRAYNEQFF.